This T cell receptor (beta chain) was found in a study of shared clonotypes between healthy human individuals (dated by TCRdb to 2020 to 2022). As for the study more broadly: Three men and a couple of women, aged 18 to 49 years, made up the cohort. Per donor, three plates each were used for CD4 naive and CD4 memory, two for CD8 naive, and one for CD8 memory. To estimate repertoire size and how much clonotypes are shared between individuals, the study performed deep sequencing of blood TCR repertoires from about five healthy adults. Libraries were prepared and TCR repertoires were sequenced by different laboratories using diverse techniques, in order to increase sequencing depth and limit assay-specific biases. Leukapheresis yielded between about 0.94 and 9 billion PBMCs per donor.

TCR CDR3 regions were amplified from genomic DNA by multiplex PCR using the deep immunoSEQ assay. Genomic DNA extracted from each cell subset was distributed evenly over all wells of several immunoSEQ 96-well plates, and each plate served as one replicate. For sorted subsets, about 210 ng of genomic DNA, equivalent to 25,000 to 35,000 T cell genomes, went into each replicate PCR. The purified libraries were quantified using a Qubit 3.0 fluorometer, sized with a Bioanalyzer 2100, and then quantified again using the KAPA Library Quantification kit. Every immunoSEQ 96-well plate was sequenced on a dedicated single-read 150-cycle Illumina NextSeq 550 flow cell. Under the source paper's analysis protocol: The immunoSEQ output contained only junctional sequences without quality scores, so filtering could not match that applied to full-length reads. To assign V/J genes and CDR3, sequences were annotated against IMGT germline references using PyIR, a Python wrapper for IgBLAST v1.9. Reads with weak V/J assignments (E-value above 1e-6), missing CDR3, stop codons, out-of-frame junctions, or ambiguous translated residues were removed. V3J clonotypes were defined as sequences sharing an identical inferred V gene, J gene, and CDR3 amino acid sequence. The percentage overlap between two repertoires was calculated by dividing the number of shared unique clonotypes by the size of the smaller repertoire. Richness of each repertoire was evaluated using RTK rarefaction, the Chao1 estimator, and Recon v2.1 estimates of unobserved clonotypes. For all TCRbeta clonotypes obtained by the gDNA method from a handful of donors, generation probabilities were computed with OLGA. TCRdb obtained this table from immuneACCESS and retained in-frame rearrangements with V and J assigned. These tables miss some clones; where compared with another copy, unresolved V genes account for less than half of the shortfall, and the remainder is unexplained. V and J calls and clone size follow that table, whereas D and trimming were derived from the DNA. This sample gives approximately 720,000 clones in total; around 90% of them show up just once. The ten biggest clones cover about 24% of the sample.

Overall study outcomes, separate from this receptor: Incomplete sequencing was indicated by rarefaction of sorted-subset datasets, despite the large sequencing depth. Pairwise subsampling indicated that sequencing depth was expected to affect the degree of clonotype sharing among donors. Because the study included only a small number of donors, the genetic and exposure-history diversity represented was limited. Sampling was restricted to blood, and TCR repertoires in tissue are likely to differ from TCR repertoires in blood. Naive subsets generally had larger estimated clonotype richness than memory subsets. Across a few donors, about 4.5% of naive CD4, approximately 4% of naive CD8, under 2.5% of memory CD4, and approximately 0.4% of memory CD8 clonotypes were shared. Clonotypes shared by all four sorted-subset donors showed higher generation probabilities than non-shared clonotypes.

CD8 naive samples consisted of CD45RO-negative cells that were positively selected for CCR7, yielding a CD45RA+CCR7+ population without TemRA cells. The donors were healthy, HIV-negative adults who had no recently reported acute infections or vaccinations. Only Caucasian adults living in Nashville, Tennessee, USA were represented among the donors. Blood was collected by leukapheresis, and PBMCs were isolated by Ficoll-Histopaque density gradient centrifugation and then cryopreserved in liquid nitrogen vapor phase. Analytical flow cytometry was used to check the purity and quantity of every magnetically sorted T cell population. Genomic DNA was isolated from every sorted fraction and measured by UV absorbance on a Nanodrop 2000c. The CDR3, cysteine through phenylalanine, is 16 amino acids long. Just CDR3 DNA is preserved here, 48 bases in frame from base 1. Trimming leaves V shorter by 9 bases and J shorter by 6 bases, with the junction holding 19 bases beyond the gene matches. Via the germline V gene, CDR1 is SNHLY and CDR2 FYNNEI.

A note on this clone: What antigen it recognizes has not been identified. No base quality values were provided; no much bigger clone lies one nucleotide off.

The TCR originated in a young man in good health. The receptor chain draws on TRBV2 and TRBJ2-7; 8 bases in the middle match TRBD2. Sequencing was carried out using naive CD8+ T cells sorted from blood. The cell subset or site label for this specimen denotes: CD45RA+CCR7+. The CDR3 reads CARSSGSFTPPTEQYF. The DNA is as follows: TGTGCCAGATCAAGCGGGAGTTTCACCCCTCCTACCGAGCAGTACTTC. Where the CDR3 stops, the reference TRBV2 and TRBJ2-7 genes take over; the full variable domain is EPEVTQTPSHQVTQMGQEVILRCVPISNHLYFYWYRQILGQKVEFLVSFYNNEISEKSEIFDDQFSVERPDGSNFTLKIRSTKLEDSAMYFCARSSGSFTPPTEQYFGPGTRLTVT.